This TCR beta chain appears in the sequencing data of a study of blood T cell repertoires in COVID-19. Overall study: Whether acute or convalescent, the COVID-19 samples came from the United States, Italy and Spain. Sources were T cells, B-cell-depleted T cells, or PBMCs; the material itself was cDNA or gDNA.

The J segment lost 1 base and the V segment lost 3 bases, leaving 1 base of the junction unmatched. This CDR3 has 14 residues. Germline values: CDR1 SGHRS, CDR2 YFSETQ. Some clones are missing from TCRdb's copy, which holds only in-frame ones; the method was immunoSEQ multiplex PCR. The table records some 210,000 clones, roughly 86% of them present only once. Participants came from roughly 24 US areas, aged roughly 18 to 100 years. The origin of this receptor is a man between 18 and 29 years old with acute COVID-19. Sequenced input: PBMCs or T cells enriched from blood (not recorded which). The chain joins TRBV5-1 to TRBJ2-7; 10 positions match TRBD1. CDR3 residues: CASSSGQGSYEQYF. The DNA for the CDR3 is TGCGCCAGCAGCTCGGGACAGGGGTCCTACGAGCAGTACTTC.